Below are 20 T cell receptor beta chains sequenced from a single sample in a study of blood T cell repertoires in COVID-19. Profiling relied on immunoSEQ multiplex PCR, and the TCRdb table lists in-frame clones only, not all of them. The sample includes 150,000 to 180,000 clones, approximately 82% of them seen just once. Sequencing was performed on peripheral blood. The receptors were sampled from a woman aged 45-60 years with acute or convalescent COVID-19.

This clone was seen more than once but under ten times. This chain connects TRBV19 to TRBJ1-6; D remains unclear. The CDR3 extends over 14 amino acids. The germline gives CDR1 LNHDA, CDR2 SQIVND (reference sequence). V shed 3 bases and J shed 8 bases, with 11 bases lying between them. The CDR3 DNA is TGTGCCAGTAGTATTAGTCACAGCTATTCACCCCTCCACTTT. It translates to CASSISHSYSPLHF.

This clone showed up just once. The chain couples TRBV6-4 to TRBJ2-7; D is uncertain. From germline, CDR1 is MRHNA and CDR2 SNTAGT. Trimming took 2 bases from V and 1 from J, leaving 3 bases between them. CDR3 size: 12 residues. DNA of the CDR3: TGTGCCAGCAGTGACCCGTCCTACGAGCAGTACTTC. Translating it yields CASSDPSYEQYF.

CDR3 nucleotides: TGTGCCAGCAGTCCTCCGGGACAGGGTATTGTTTCTGGAAACACCATATATTTT. This codes for CASSPPGQGIVSGNTIYF. This chain links TRBV28 with TRBJ1-3; TRBD1 matches 9 bases. Trimming took 5 bases from V and 1 from J; bases not matched to a gene: 12. CDR3 size: 18 residues. Germline-derived CDR1 and CDR2 are MDHEN and SYDVKM. The whole variable domain, filled in from reference TRBV28 and TRBJ1-3, reads DVKVTQSSRYLVKRTGEKVFLECVQDMDHENMFWYRQDPGLGLRLIYFSYDVKMKEKGDIPEGYSVSREKKERFSLILESASTNQTSMYLCASSPPGQGIVSGNTIYFGEGSWLTVV.

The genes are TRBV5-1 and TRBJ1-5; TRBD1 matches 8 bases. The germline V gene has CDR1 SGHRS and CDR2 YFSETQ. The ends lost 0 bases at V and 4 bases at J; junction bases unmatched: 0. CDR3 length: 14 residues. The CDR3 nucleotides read TGCGCCAGCAGCTTGGGGGACAGGAATCAGCCCCAGCATTTT. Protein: CASSLGDRNQPQHF.

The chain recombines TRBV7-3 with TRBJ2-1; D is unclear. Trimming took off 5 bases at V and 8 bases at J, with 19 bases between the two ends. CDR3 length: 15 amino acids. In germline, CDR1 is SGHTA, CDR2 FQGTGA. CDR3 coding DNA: TGTGCCAGCAGCCCAGTGGGTGGGCTATGGGATGAGCAGTTCTTC. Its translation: CASSPVGGLWDEQFF.

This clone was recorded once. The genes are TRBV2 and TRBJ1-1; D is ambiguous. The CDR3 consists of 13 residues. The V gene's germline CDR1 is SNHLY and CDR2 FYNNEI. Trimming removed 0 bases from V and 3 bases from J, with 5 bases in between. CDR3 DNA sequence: TGTGCCAGCAGTGAAGCGGGAGACACTGAAGCTTTCTTT. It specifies CASSEAGDTEAFF.

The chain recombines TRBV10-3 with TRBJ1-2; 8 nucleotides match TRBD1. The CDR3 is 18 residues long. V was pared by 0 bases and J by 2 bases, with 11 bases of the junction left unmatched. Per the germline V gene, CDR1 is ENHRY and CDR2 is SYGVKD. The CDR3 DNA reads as TGTGCCATCAGTGAGTCTAGGACAGGGATTAAAGGGAACTATGGCTACACCTTC. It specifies CAISESRTGIKGNYGYTF.

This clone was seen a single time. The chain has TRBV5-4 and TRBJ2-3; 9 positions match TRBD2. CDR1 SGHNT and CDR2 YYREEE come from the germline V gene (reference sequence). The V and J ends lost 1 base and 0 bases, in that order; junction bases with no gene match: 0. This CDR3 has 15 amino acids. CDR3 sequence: CASSLTSGSTDTQYF. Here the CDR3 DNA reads TGTGCCAGCAGCTTGACTAGCGGGAGCACAGATACGCAGTATTTT.

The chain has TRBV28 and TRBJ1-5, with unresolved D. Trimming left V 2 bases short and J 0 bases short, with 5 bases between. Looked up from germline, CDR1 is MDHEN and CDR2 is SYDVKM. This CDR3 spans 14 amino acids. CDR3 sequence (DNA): TGTGCCAGCAGTTTAGTAGTTAGCAATCAGCCCCAGCATTTT. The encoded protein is CASSLVVSNQPQHF.

In nucleotides, the CDR3 is TGTGCATTAGGACCGACTAGCTCTGGAAACACCATATATTTT. Its protein product is CALGPTSSGNTIYF. The chain has TRBV30 and TRBJ1-3; no reliable D call. Germline assignment: CDR1 GTSNPN and CDR2 SVGIG (reference sequence). There are 14 residues in the CDR3. Filled out from reference TRBV30 and TRBJ1-3, the complete variable domain reads SQTIHQWPATLVQPVGSPLSLECTVEGTSNPNLYWYRQAAGRGLQLLFYSVGIGQISSEVPQNLSASRPQDRQFILSSKKLLLSDSGFYLCALGPTSSGNTIYFGEGSWLTVV.

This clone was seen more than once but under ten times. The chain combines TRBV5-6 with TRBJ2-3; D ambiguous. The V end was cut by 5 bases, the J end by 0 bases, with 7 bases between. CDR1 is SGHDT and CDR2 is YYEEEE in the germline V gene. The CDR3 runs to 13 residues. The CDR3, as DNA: TGTGCCAGCAGACTTTCTAGCACAGATACGCAGTATTTT. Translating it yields CASRLSSTDTQYF. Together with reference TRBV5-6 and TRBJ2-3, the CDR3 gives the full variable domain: DAGVTQSPTHLIKTRGQQVTLRCSPKSGHDTVSWYQQALGQGPQFIFQYYEEEERQRGNFPDRFSGHQFPNYSSELNVNALLLGDSALYLCASRLSSTDTQYFGPGTRLTVL.

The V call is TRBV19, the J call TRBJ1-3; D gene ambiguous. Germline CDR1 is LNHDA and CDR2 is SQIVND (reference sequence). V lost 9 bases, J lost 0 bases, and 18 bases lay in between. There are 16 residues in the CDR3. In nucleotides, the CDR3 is TGTGCCAGCACGCCGATCGTAGAGAGCTCTGGAAACACCATATATTTT. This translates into CASTPIVESSGNTIYF.

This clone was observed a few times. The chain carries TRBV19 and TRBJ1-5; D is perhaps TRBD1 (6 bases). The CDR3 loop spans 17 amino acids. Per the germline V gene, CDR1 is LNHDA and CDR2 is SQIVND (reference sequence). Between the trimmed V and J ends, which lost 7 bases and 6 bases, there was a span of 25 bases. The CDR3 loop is CASTQPSGGGIGQPQHF. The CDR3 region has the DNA TGTGCCAGTACTCAACCCTCGGGAGGGGGTATAGGTCAGCCCCAGCATTTT.

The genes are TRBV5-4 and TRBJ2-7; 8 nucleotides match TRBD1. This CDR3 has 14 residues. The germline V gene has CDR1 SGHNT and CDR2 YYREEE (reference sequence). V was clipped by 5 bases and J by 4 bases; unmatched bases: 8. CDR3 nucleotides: TGTGCCAGCAGACCGGGACAGGATATATACGAGCAGTACTTC. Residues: CASRPGQDIYEQYF.

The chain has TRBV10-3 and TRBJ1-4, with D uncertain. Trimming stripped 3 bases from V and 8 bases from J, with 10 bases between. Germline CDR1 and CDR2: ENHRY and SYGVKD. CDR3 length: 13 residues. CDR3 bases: TGTGCCATCAGTGATGACTTAAGGGAAAAACTGTTTTTT. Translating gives CAISDDLREKLFF.

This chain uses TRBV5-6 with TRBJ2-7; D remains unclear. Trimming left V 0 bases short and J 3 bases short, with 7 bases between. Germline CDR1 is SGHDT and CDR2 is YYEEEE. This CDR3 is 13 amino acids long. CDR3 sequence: CASSLGLFYEQYF. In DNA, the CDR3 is TGTGCCAGCAGCTTGGGGCTTTTCTACGAGCAGTACTTC.

This CDR3 is CASSLGPQETQYF. The CDR3 DNA follows: TGTGCCAGCAGTTTAGGGCCACAAGAGACCCAGTACTTC. The chain couples TRBV28 to TRBJ2-5; D uncertain. Trimming took off 2 bases at V and 2 bases at J, with 6 bases between the two ends. Germline CDR1 MDHEN, CDR2 SYDVKM. CDR3 size: 13 residues.

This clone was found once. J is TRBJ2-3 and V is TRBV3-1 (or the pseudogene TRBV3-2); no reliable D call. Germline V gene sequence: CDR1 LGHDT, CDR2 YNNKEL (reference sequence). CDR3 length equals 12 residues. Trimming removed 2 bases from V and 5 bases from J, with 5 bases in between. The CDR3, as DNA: TGTGCCAGCAGCCAAATCGGAGATACGCAGTATTTT. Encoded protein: CASSQIGDTQYF.

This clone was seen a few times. DNA for the CDR3: TGTGCCAGCAGGGGCCGGGGGAACCAATACGAGCAGTACTTC. Its translation: CASRGRGNQYEQYF. V gene TRBV2 combines with J gene TRBJ2-7, with D maybe TRBD2 (6 bases). V dropped 6 bases and J dropped 4 bases, with 16 bases sitting between them. Germline loops: CDR1 SNHLY, CDR2 FYNNEI. There are 14 residues in the CDR3. Looking up the rest from reference TRBV2 and TRBJ2-7 gives the full variable domain: EPEVTQTPSHQVTQMGQEVILRCVPISNHLYFYWYRQILGQKVEFLVSFYNNEISEKSEIFDDQFSVERPDGSNFTLKIRSTKLEDSAMYFCASRGRGNQYEQYFGPGTRLTVT.

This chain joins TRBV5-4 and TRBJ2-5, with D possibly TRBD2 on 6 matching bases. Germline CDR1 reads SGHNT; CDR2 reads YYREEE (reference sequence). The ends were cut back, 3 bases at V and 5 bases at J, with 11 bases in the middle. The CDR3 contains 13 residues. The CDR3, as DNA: TGTGCCAGCAGCTCCCGTGCGGGGGAGACCCAGTACTTC. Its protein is CASSSRAGETQYF.